This passage covers 16 T cell receptor beta chains from one sample sequenced in a study of cytomegalovirus exposure and HLA in healthy donors. This table comes from immunoSEQ multiplex PCR, and its TCRdb copy is limited to in-frame clones, with some not included. The sample records roughly 150,000 clones, 90% to 95% being singletons. The sample was PBMCs. The receptors originated from a man between 18 and 29 years old in good health and CMV-seronegative.

CDR3 sequence (DNA): TGTGCCAGCAGCTACAGGGGGCGTGAAAAACTGTTTTTT. Amino acid sequence: CASSYRGREKLFF. V is TRBV6-6 and J is TRBJ1-4; 9 positions agree with TRBD1. The length of the CDR3 is 13 residues. Germline CDR1 MNHNY, CDR2 SVGAGI (reference sequence). Trimming cost V 6 bases and J 7 bases; bases outside gene matches: 3.

The V gene is TRBV7-8, the J gene TRBJ1-5; TRBD1 matches 9 bases. V lost 3 bases, J lost 2 bases, and 5 bases stayed unmatched. CDR1 and CDR2 from the germline V gene are SGHVS and FQNEAQ. CDR3 size: 16 residues. CDR3 sequence: CASSLGQGWRNQPQHF. CDR3 sequence (DNA): TGTGCCAGCAGCTTGGGACAGGGCTGGCGCAATCAGCCCCAGCATTTT.

This rearrangement joins TRBV28 to TRBJ2-2; 7 bases agree with TRBD1. The CDR3 covers 13 residues. V gave up 11 bases and J gave up 4 bases; unmatched junction bases: 7. CDR1 and CDR2 from the germline V gene are MDHEN and SYDVKM. DNA for the CDR3: TGTGCCCTCCGGGGACAGCCCACCGGGGAGCTGTTTTTT. Amino acids: CALRGQPTGELFF.

This sequence joins TRBV14 and TRBJ2-3; a weak D match, TRBD2 (5 bases). The V end lost 2 bases, the J end lost 0 bases, and 9 bases lay between the germline ends. The CDR3 extends over 15 amino acids. CDR1 and CDR2 (germline): SGHDN, FVKESK. The CDR3 nucleotides read TGTGCCAGCAGCCAAACCCGGACTAGCACAGATACGCAGTATTTT. It specifies CASSQTRTSTDTQYF.

The rearrangement joins TRBV4-2 to TRBJ2-5; tentative D call: TRBD1 (5 bases). This CDR3 has 15 amino acids. Germline CDR1 is LGHNA and CDR2 is YNFKEQ. Between the trimmed V and J ends, which lost 1 base and 3 bases, there was a span of 12 bases. CDR3 DNA: TGTGCCAGCAGCCAAGGACCCAGGGCCGAAGAGACCCAGTACTTC. It codes for CASSQGPRAEETQYF.

The CDR3 protein is CASSEDLSSYNEQFF. The DNA of the CDR3 is TGTGCCAGCAGTGAAGACTTGAGCTCCTACAATGAGCAGTTCTTC. The chain links TRBV25-1 to TRBJ2-1; no firm D call. With 2 bases removed from V and 0 bases from J, the gap between germline ends came to 8 bases. Looked up from germline, CDR1 is MGHDK and CDR2 is SYGVNS. This CDR3 is built from 15 residues. Full variable domain (rest looked up from reference TRBV25-1 and TRBJ2-1): EADIYQTPRYLVIGTGKKITLECSQTMGHDKMYWYQQDPGMELHLIHYSYGVNSTEKGDLSSESTVSRIRTEHFPLTLESARPSHTSQYLCASSEDLSSYNEQFFGPGTRLTVL.

This clone has a single count. The chain combines TRBV5-1 with TRBJ1-3; D uncertain. Germline loops: CDR1 SGHRS, CDR2 YFSETQ. This CDR3 is built from 17 residues. Trimming stripped 0 bases from V and 0 bases from J, with 13 bases between. The CDR3 protein is CASSLVAGESSGNTIYF. CDR3 bases: TGCGCCAGCAGCTTGGTGGCAGGCGAGAGCTCTGGAAACACCATATATTTT.

This sequence joins TRBV5-6 and TRBJ1-4; 7 bases are shared with TRBD1. The CDR3 contains 14 residues. Germline values: CDR1 SGHDT, CDR2 YYEEEE. V dropped 4 bases and J dropped 8; count of bases not matched to a gene: 8. The CDR3 here is CASSGDRVGEKLFF. CDR3 coding DNA: TGTGCCAGCAGCGGCGACAGGGTTGGGGAAAAACTGTTTTTT.

This clone was counted between two and nine times. The chain combines TRBV30 with TRBJ1-6; no clear D gene. Germline lookup yields CDR1 GTSNPN and CDR2 SVGIG (reference sequence). The length of the CDR3 is 12 residues. Trimming removed 2 bases at V and 6 bases at J, with 5 bases between. The CDR3 nucleotides are TGTGCCTGGAGTCACAGTAATTCACCCCTCCACTTT. It codes for CAWSHSNSPLHF.

The chain employs TRBV5-4 and TRBJ2-1; 8 nucleotides match TRBD1. V was clipped by 4 bases and J by 4 bases; unmatched bases: 7. The germline V gene has CDR1 SGHNT and CDR2 YYREEE (reference sequence). CDR3 length equals 15 residues. In DNA, the CDR3 is TGTGCCAGCAGCCCCGGGACAGGAGTATACAATGAGCAGTTCTTC. Amino acids: CASSPGTGVYNEQFF.

The rearrangement joins TRBV5-5 to TRBJ2-1; 12 nucleotides align to TRBD2. CDR3 size: 19 residues. The V segment lost 4 bases and the J segment 0 bases; nucleotides outside the gene matches: 11. Germline V lookup: CDR1 SGHKS, CDR2 YYEKEE (reference sequence). This CDR3 reads CASSRKQVLAGGSYNEQFF. DNA of the CDR3: TGTGCCAGCAGCCGGAAACAGGTACTAGCGGGGGGCTCCTACAATGAGCAGTTCTTC. The full variable domain, rest sourced from reference TRBV5-5 and TRBJ2-1, is DAGVTQSPTHLIKTRGQQVTLRCSPISGHKSVSWYQQVLGQGPQFIFQYYEKEERGRGNFPDRFSARQFPNYSSELNVNALLLGDSALYLCASSRKQVLAGGSYNEQFFGPGTRLTVL.

The V gene is TRBV29-1, the J gene TRBJ1-5; TRBD1 aligns across 8 bases. V shed 5 bases, J shed 2 bases, and the junction held 8 bases outside the gene matches. The CDR3 runs to 15 residues. The germline gives CDR1 SQVTM, CDR2 ANQGSEA. CDR3 in DNA: TGCAGCGTTATGACAGGGGCGGGTGGCAATCAGCCCCAGCATTTT. Translation gives CSVMTGAGGNQPQHF.

The chain joins TRBV27 to TRBJ2-2; TRBD2 is a possible D gene (6 bases). The CDR3 is made up of 16 amino acids. Germline V gene data show CDR1 as MNHEY and CDR2 as SMNVEV (reference sequence). V dropped 6 bases and J dropped 3 bases, with 17 bases sitting between them. The CDR3 protein is CASRVELAEYTGELFF. CDR3 in DNA: TGTGCCAGCAGGGTGGAATTAGCGGAATACACCGGGGAGCTGTTTTTT.

The chain recombines TRBV11-2 with TRBJ2-7; 7 bases map to TRBD1. Trimming took 6 bases from V and 3 from J; bases not matched to a gene: 14. Germline lookup yields CDR1 SGHAT and CDR2 FQNNGV. The CDR3 sequence is 16 residues long. The CDR3 nucleotides are TGTGCCAGCAGATCCCCGTTGGGGACAGACGTCTACGAGCAGTACTTC. It yields the protein CASRSPLGTDVYEQYF.

The chain combines TRBV5-1 with TRBJ2-3, with D unresolved. Trimming took 0 bases from V and 0 from J, leaving 8 bases between them. The CDR3 sequence is 15 residues long. Per germline, CDR1 SGHRS and CDR2 YFSETQ. CDR3 DNA: TGCGCCAGCAGCTTGGGGGCCCTCAGCACAGATACGCAGTATTTT. Its protein product is CASSLGALSTDTQYF.

V gene TRBV6-1 combines with J gene TRBJ1-1, with no clear D. The CDR3 length is 14 residues. From germline, CDR1 is MNHNS and CDR2 SASEGT. The V and J ends lost 6 bases and 0 bases respectively, with 11 bases between them. The CDR3 spells CASSSGAMNTEAFF. DNA for the CDR3: TGTGCCAGCAGCTCTGGAGCCATGAACACTGAAGCTTTCTTT.